One sample yielded the 32 T cell receptor beta chains listed below, sequenced in a study of T cell responses to AZD1222 COVID-19 vaccine. Only in-frame clones appear in the TCRdb table, and some are missing; sequencing was by immunoSEQ multiplex PCR. The top ten hold approximately 5.3% of the sample, which has some 150,000 clones, about 90% seen once. Sequenced material: peripheral blood, taken on day 0 of AZD1222 vaccination. The receptors come from an adult in good health.

The CDR3 bases are TGTGCCAGCACGGGACAGCCTAGCAATCAGCCCCAGCATTTT. Amino acids: CASTGQPSNQPQHF. The chain employs TRBV28 and TRBJ1-5, with TRBD1 matching 7 bases. V gave up 7 bases and J gave up 0 bases; unmatched junction bases: 3. Germline CDR1 is MDHEN and CDR2 is SYDVKM. This CDR3 is built from 14 residues.

The chain combines TRBV28 with TRBJ2-2; the D gene is possibly TRBD1 (6 bases). V was pared by 6 bases and J by 1 base, with 12 bases between. CDR3 length: 15 amino acids. Germline V lookup: CDR1 MDHEN, CDR2 SYDVKM. CDR3 amino acids: CASRKTDRNTGELFF. DNA of the CDR3: TGTGCCAGCAGAAAAACGGACAGGAACACCGGGGAGCTGTTTTTT. The entire variable domain, with the rest obtained from reference TRBV28 and TRBJ2-2, is as follows: DVKVTQSSRYLVKRTGEKVFLECVQDMDHENMFWYRQDPGLGLRLIYFSYDVKMKEKGDIPEGYSVSREKKERFSLILESASTNQTSMYLCASRKTDRNTGELFFGEGSRLTVL.

V usage is TRBV2 and J usage is TRBJ2-5; the match to TRBD2 covers 7 bases. The junction had 7 bases not matched to a gene; V was cut back by 8 bases and J by 4 bases. Germline loops: CDR1 SNHLY, CDR2 FYNNEI. The CDR3 has 13 residues. Here the CDR3 reads CASGGSEVETQYF. The CDR3 coding sequence is TGTGCCAGCGGCGGGAGTGAGGTAGAGACCCAGTACTTC.

The CDR3 reads CASSFLNLGKLFF. DNA for the CDR3: TGTGCCAGCAGTTTTTTGAACTTGGGGAAACTGTTTTTT. This rearrangement joins TRBV28 to TRBJ1-4; D call uncertain. The CDR3 is made up of 13 amino acids. Germline-derived CDR1 and CDR2 are MDHEN and SYDVKM. With 3 bases removed from V and 11 bases from J, the gap between germline ends came to 13 bases.

The rearrangement links TRBV4-1 to TRBJ1-5; D is undetermined. In germline, CDR1 is MGHRA, CDR2 YSYEKL. V dropped 3 bases and J dropped 0 bases, with 6 bases sitting between them. CDR3 length: 14 residues. DNA for the CDR3: TGCGCCAGCAGCCAGAGTAATAGCAATCAGCCCCAGCATTTT. Translating it yields CASSQSNSNQPQHF.

The chain carries TRBV24-1 and TRBJ2-5; D is unresolved. Germline loops: CDR1 KGHDR, CDR2 SFDVKD. CDR3 length: 14 residues. Trimming cost V 0 bases and J 3 bases, with 7 bases left between them. The CDR3 DNA reads as TGTGCCACCAGTGATTTGAGCCATAAAGAGACCCAGTACTTC. It yields the protein CATSDLSHKETQYF.

This chain connects TRBV2 to TRBJ1-2; no clear D. The CDR3 totals 15 residues. Per germline, CDR1 SNHLY and CDR2 FYNNEI. The V gene lost 7 bases and the J gene lost 5 bases, with 20 bases spanning the gap. The CDR3 DNA sequence: TGTGCCAGCACTTTCAACCGGGAGGGCGCGTATGGCTACACCTTC. Residues: CASTFNREGAYGYTF.

V and J are TRBV6-5 and TRBJ2-2; D perhaps matches TRBD1 (5 bases). The CDR3 spans 15 residues. V was trimmed by 6 bases and J by 4 bases, leaving 15 bases between them. Per the germline V gene, CDR1 is MNHEY and CDR2 is SVGAGI. The CDR3 region has the DNA TGTGCCAGCAGCCCAAATCAGGGAACCACCGGGGAGCTGTTTTTT. This translates into CASSPNQGTTGELFF.

The CDR3 nucleotides read TGTGCCAGCAGTAATGGGCCTATGGCCTATGGCTACACCTTC. Protein: CASSNGPMAYGYTF. The chain couples TRBV6-2 or TRBV6-3 to TRBJ1-2; D uncertain. Germline lookup yields CDR1 MNHEY and CDR2 SVGEGT. Trimming removed 5 bases from V and 4 bases from J, with 14 bases in between. The CDR3 is 14 amino acids.

The chain carries TRBV11-2 and TRBJ2-5; 9 nucleotides line up with TRBD1. The germline V gene has CDR1 SGHAT and CDR2 FQNNGV. V lost 1 base, J lost 5 bases, and 5 bases stayed unmatched. The CDR3 covers 15 residues. The CDR3 bases are TGTGCCAGCAGCTTAGTCACAGGGGGCGAGGAGACCCAGTACTTC. Translating gives CASSLVTGGEETQYF.

The chain combines TRBV10-1 with TRBJ2-7, with D unclear. Germline V gene lookup returns CDR1 WNHNN and CDR2 SYGVQD (reference sequence). The CDR3 runs to 14 residues. V lost 1 base, J lost 1 base, and 8 bases lay in between. The CDR3 nucleotides read TGCGCCAGCAGTGAGTACGACAAATCCTACGAGCAGTACTTC. Translation: CASSEYDKSYEQYF.

The V and J genes are TRBV4-3 and TRBJ2-3, with 10 bases lining up with TRBD2. This CDR3 spans 17 amino acids. Trimming at V came to 0 bases and at J to 5 bases, leaving 8 bases not matched to a gene. Germline V gene sequence: CDR1 LGHNA, CDR2 YSLEER. CDR3 DNA: TGCGCCAGCAGCCAAGAAGTAAGCGGGAGGGCCGGAGATACGCAGTATTTT. Translating it yields CASSQEVSGRAGDTQYF.

The chain uses TRBV28 and TRBJ2-6; unclear D gene. Germline V gives CDR1 MDHEN, CDR2 SYDVKM. V dropped 6 bases and J dropped 0 bases, with 9 bases sitting between them. The CDR3 is 15 amino acids. The CDR3 reads CASSPLPSGANVLTF. CDR3 sequence (DNA): TGTGCCAGCAGCCCCCTCCCCTCTGGGGCCAACGTCCTGACTTTC. Drawing the rest from reference TRBV28 and TRBJ2-6, the complete variable domain is DVKVTQSSRYLVKRTGEKVFLECVQDMDHENMFWYRQDPGLGLRLIYFSYDVKMKEKGDIPEGYSVSREKKERFSLILESASTNQTSMYLCASSPLPSGANVLTFGAGSRLTVL.

Regarding this clone: One end of the junction does not line up with germline, which may come from a read error. The CDR3 protein is CASSPSPGDVETQYF. The CDR3 DNA reads TGTGCTAGCAGTCCTAGCCCCGGAGATGTTGAGACCCAGTACTTC. The genes are TRBV7-7 and TRBJ2-5; D might be TRBD2 (5 bases). The CDR3 has 15 residues. Germline CDR1 reads SSHAT; CDR2 reads FNYEAQ (reference sequence).

The V and J genes are TRBV24-1 and TRBJ2-1; TRBD1 agrees at 11 bases. Losses at the gene ends were 2 bases for V and 8 bases for J; bases not matched to a gene: 7. Per the germline V gene, CDR1 is KGHDR and CDR2 is SFDVKD. There are 16 residues in the CDR3. The DNA of the CDR3 is TGTGCCACCAGTGATTCAGGACAGGGGGCCATGGATGAGCAGTTCTTC. It translates to CATSDSGQGAMDEQFF.

V and J are TRBV7-8 and TRBJ1-6; a weak D match, TRBD1 (5 bases). CDR1 and CDR2 (germline): SGHVS, FQNEAQ. V was shortened by 0 bases and J by 8 bases, with 14 bases between the two germline ends. The length of the CDR3 is 16 residues. The CDR3 nucleotides are TGTGCCAGCAGCTTAGCGCGCGGGGGGAGGGATTCACCCCTCCACTTT. This codes for CASSLARGGRDSPLHF. The complete variable domain, with remaining parts taken from reference TRBV7-8 and TRBJ1-6, reads GAGVSQSPRYKVAKRGQDVALRCDPISGHVSLFWYQQALGQGPEFLTYFQNEAQLDKSGLPSDRFFAERPEGSVSTLKIQRTQQEDSAVYLCASSLARGGRDSPLHFGNGTRLTVT.

The V call is TRBV28, the J call TRBJ2-3; no firm D call. The CDR3 is made up of 14 amino acids. Germline lookup yields CDR1 MDHEN and CDR2 SYDVKM. V was clipped by 9 bases and J by 5 bases, with 18 bases between them. The CDR3 nucleotides are TGTGCCAGTCTGGCTGGAGACCAGAGAGATACGCAGTATTTT. Residues: CASLAGDQRDTQYF.

This sequence joins TRBV5-4 and TRBJ1-2; weak D call: TRBD1 (5 bases). Trimming pared 4 bases from V and 1 base from J, leaving 17 bases between. This CDR3 is 16 amino acids long. Germline loops: CDR1 SGHNT, CDR2 YYREEE (reference sequence). This CDR3 is CASSLVPGTLNYGYTF. In DNA, the CDR3 is TGTGCCAGCAGCCTTGTGCCAGGGACCCTTAACTATGGCTACACCTTC.

The J gene is TRBJ2-1, the V gene TRBV20-1; the D is unclear. Germline assignment: CDR1 DFQATT and CDR2 SNEGSKA (reference sequence). The CDR3 extends over 10 amino acids. The germline V and J ends were trimmed by 4 bases and 7 bases, with 5 bases remaining between them. CDR3 nucleotides: TGCAGTGCTATCCGGAATGAGCAGTTCTTC. Its protein product is CSAIRNEQFF.

This clone was seen once. The chain's CDR3 is CASSPDGSYGYTF. The CDR3 region has the DNA TGTGCCAGCAGTCCGGACGGAAGCTATGGCTACACCTTC. The chain recombines TRBV5-4 with TRBJ1-2; D ambiguous. The CDR3 consists of 13 residues. Deletions cut 5 bases from V and 4 bases from J, with 12 bases between. Per germline, CDR1 SGHNT and CDR2 YYREEE (reference sequence).

This sequence joins TRBV2 and TRBJ2-1; a possible D gene is TRBD2 (5 bases). V lost 7 bases and J lost 11, with 18 bases in between. The germline V gene encodes CDR1 SNHLY and CDR2 FYNNEI. This CDR3 is built from 13 residues. The chain's CDR3 is CASTDGVERQQFF. Here the CDR3 DNA reads TGTGCCAGCACCGACGGCGTGGAGCGGCAGCAGTTCTTC. Supplemented by reference TRBV2 and TRBJ2-1, the full variable domain reads EPEVTQTPSHQVTQMGQEVILRCVPISNHLYFYWYRQILGQKVEFLVSFYNNEISEKSEIFDDQFSVERPDGSNFTLKIRSTKLEDSAMYFCASTDGVERQQFFGPGTRLTVL.

V and J are TRBV28 and TRBJ2-7; unclear D gene. The length of the CDR3 is 14 residues. Germline V lookup: CDR1 MDHEN, CDR2 SYDVKM. With 6 bases removed from V and 2 bases from J, the gap between germline ends came to 14 bases. The CDR3 nucleotides are TGTGCCAGCAGCCTCTTAGGATTAGCCTACGAGCAGTACTTC. The encoded protein is CASSLLGLAYEQYF.

The gene calls are TRBV18 and TRBJ1-3; D call uncertain. Per germline, CDR1 KGHSH and CDR2 LQKENI. V lost 2 bases and J 0 bases, leaving 11 bases between the germline ends. There are 16 residues in the CDR3. The CDR3 nucleotides are TGTGCCAGCTCACCAAGTCCAGCGAACTCTGGAAACACCATATATTTT. As protein: CASSPSPANSGNTIYF.

The chain uses TRBV4-2 and TRBJ2-3, with TRBD2 identical over 7 bases. Germline V CDR1 and CDR2: LGHNA, YNFKEQ. This CDR3 has 16 amino acids. The junction had 5 bases not matched to a gene; V was cut back by 0 bases and J by 2 bases. CDR3: CASSQEPAGNTDTQYF. CDR3 DNA sequence: TGTGCCAGCAGCCAAGAACCAGCGGGAAACACAGATACGCAGTATTTT.

The chain employs TRBV6-5 and TRBJ1-1; tentative D call: TRBD1 (5 bases). In germline, CDR1 is MNHEY, CDR2 SVGAGI. The CDR3 is 15 amino acids. V lost 2 bases and J lost 6, with 16 bases in between. Written as DNA, the CDR3 is TGTGCCAGCAGTTACGAGGCAGGGTGGATTTCTGAAGCTTTCTTT. This encodes CASSYEAGWISEAFF.

CDR3 bases: TGTGCCACCCGGGACCCCAGCTCCTACGAGCAGTACTTC. Its protein product is CATRDPSSYEQYF. The chain is built from TRBV28 and TRBJ2-7; D assignment may be TRBD1 or TRBD2 (5 bases each). The CDR3 sequence is 13 residues long. Trimming removed 10 bases at V and 0 bases at J, with 13 bases between. Germline loops: CDR1 MDHEN, CDR2 SYDVKM.

The chain joins TRBV28 to TRBJ1-2, with 7 bases matching TRBD1. CDR1 is MDHEN and CDR2 is SYDVKM in the germline V gene. J lost 4 bases, V lost 6 bases, and 8 bases had no gene match. There are 14 residues in the CDR3. The CDR3 region has the DNA TGTGCCAGCAGCCCCTTAGGGGGCGGCTATGGCTACACCTTC. It specifies CASSPLGGGYGYTF.

The chain carries TRBV30 and TRBJ1-1; the D is unclear. This CDR3 comprises 13 residues. Trimming stripped 4 bases from V and 11 bases from J, with 20 bases between. Germline CDR1 and CDR2: GTSNPN and SVGIG (reference sequence). The CDR3 region is CAWTPARAGDAFF. For the CDR3, the DNA is TGTGCCTGGACCCCCGCGAGGGCTGGGGATGCTTTCTTT.

This chain uses TRBV27 with TRBJ1-2; D is perhaps TRBD1 (5 bases). Germline V lookup: CDR1 MNHEY, CDR2 SMNVEV (reference sequence). The length of the CDR3 is 17 residues. Trimming shortened V by 6 bases and J by 8 bases, and 28 bases separated the two germline ends. In DNA, the CDR3 is TGTGCCAGCAGCCTTACGCCCGGGGCAGGGCCAACCAAAGGCTACACCTTC. Translating gives CASSLTPGAGPTKGYTF.

The V call is TRBV28, the J call TRBJ1-5; 7 bases agree with TRBD1. J gave up 6 bases and V 3 bases, and 5 bases lay outside the gene matches. This CDR3 has 14 residues. CDR1 is MDHEN and CDR2 is SYDVKM in the germline V gene. Here the CDR3 DNA reads TGTGCCAGCAGTTTTCTGGCAGGGGGTCAGCCCCAGCATTTT. Encoded protein: CASSFLAGGQPQHF. Drawing the rest from reference TRBV28 and TRBJ1-5, the complete variable domain is DVKVTQSSRYLVKRTGEKVFLECVQDMDHENMFWYRQDPGLGLRLIYFSYDVKMKEKGDIPEGYSVSREKKERFSLILESASTNQTSMYLCASSFLAGGQPQHFGDGTRLSIL.

The chain has TRBV3-1 (or the pseudogene TRBV3-2) and TRBJ1-3; 9 bases map to TRBD1. The CDR3 is 16 residues long. With V trimmed by 1 base and J by 2 bases, 3 bases remained unmatched. Germline V gene sequence: CDR1 LGHDT, CDR2 YNNKEL (reference sequence). CDR3 DNA: TGTGCCAGCAGCCAAGGAACAGGGGGCCCTGGAAACACCATATATTTT. Its protein is CASSQGTGGPGNTIYF.

This clone was detected once. Other nucleotide sequences in the sample specify the same CDR3. The chain employs TRBV5-6 and TRBJ1-3; perhaps TRBD1 as D (5 bases). V dropped 0 bases and J dropped 4 bases, with 8 bases sitting between them. The CDR3 loop spans 14 amino acids. Germline V lookup: CDR1 SGHDT, CDR2 YYEEEE. The CDR3 DNA follows: TGTGCCAGCAGCTTGGGGGGGTCCGGAAACACCATATATTTT. This translates into CASSLGGSGNTIYF.